The source of this TCR beta chain is a study of blood T cell repertoires in COVID-19. Study context: The United States, Italy and Spain supplied acute and convalescent COVID-19 samples.

This clone was counted only a few times. Per the authors' pipeline: Counts of nucleated cells, estimated from reference gene primer amplification, were obtained. The method was immunoSEQ multiplex PCR; TCRdb's version includes in-frame clones alone and lacks a portion of them. V, J and clone size derive from that table, while D and trimming were established from the DNA sequence. The data contain some 86,000 clones, approximately 83% of them singletons. Trimming took off 4 bases at V and 3 bases at J, with 15 bases between the two ends. CDR3 length: 15 residues. From germline, CDR1 is SGHKS and CDR2 YYEKEE (reference sequence).

The rearrangement uses TRBV5-5 and TRBJ2-3; weak D call: TRBD1 (5 bases). The origin of this receptor is a woman older than 75 with active or convalescent COVID-19. Sequencing was performed on peripheral blood. CDR3 protein: CASSPGFWETDTQYF. In DNA, the CDR3 is TGTGCCAGCAGCCCAGGGTTTTGGGAAACAGATACGCAGTATTTT.